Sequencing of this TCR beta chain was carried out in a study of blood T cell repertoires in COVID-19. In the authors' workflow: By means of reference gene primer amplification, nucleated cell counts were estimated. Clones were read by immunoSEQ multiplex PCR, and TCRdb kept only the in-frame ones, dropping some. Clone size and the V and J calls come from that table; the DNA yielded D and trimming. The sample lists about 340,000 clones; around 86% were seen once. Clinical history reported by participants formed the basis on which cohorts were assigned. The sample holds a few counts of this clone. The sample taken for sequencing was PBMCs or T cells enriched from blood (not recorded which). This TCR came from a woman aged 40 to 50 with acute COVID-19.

The chain's CDR3 is CASSQDIRTSSEQYF. The CDR3 DNA follows: TGCGCCAGCAGCCAAGATATCCGGACTAGTTCCGAGCAGTACTTC. The gene calls are TRBV4-3 and TRBJ2-7, with 7 nucleotides matching TRBD2. This CDR3 is 15 amino acids long. Germline CDR1 reads LGHNA; CDR2 reads YSLEER. With V trimmed by 0 bases and J by 6 bases, 8 bases remained unmatched.